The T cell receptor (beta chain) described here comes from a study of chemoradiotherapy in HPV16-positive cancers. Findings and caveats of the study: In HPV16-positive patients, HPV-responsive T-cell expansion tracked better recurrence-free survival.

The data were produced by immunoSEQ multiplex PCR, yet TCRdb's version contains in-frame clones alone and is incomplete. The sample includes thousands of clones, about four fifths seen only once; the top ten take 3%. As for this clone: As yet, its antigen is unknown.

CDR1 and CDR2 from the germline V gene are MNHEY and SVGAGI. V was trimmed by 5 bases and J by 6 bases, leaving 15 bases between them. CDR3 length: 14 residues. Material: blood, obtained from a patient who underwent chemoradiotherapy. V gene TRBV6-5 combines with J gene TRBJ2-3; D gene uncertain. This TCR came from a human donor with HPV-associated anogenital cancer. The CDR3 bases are TGTGCCAGCAGTCGGACCCAAATGCGGGATACGCAGTATTTT. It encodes CASSRTQMRDTQYF.